Each of the 26 T cell receptor beta chains below was sequenced from the same sample in a study of a mutant IDH1 vaccine in newly diagnosed glioma. Time point in this sample: week 11, during vaccination. Mutant IDH1 20-mer peptide, at 300 ug, made up each vaccine dose, with topical imiquimod. For these receptors, no antigen is known. TCRdb keeps only in-frame clones here, not all; method: immunoSEQ multiplex PCR. This table holds 110,000 or so clones, roughly 90% found once. This sample comprised PBMCs, obtained from a glioma patient whose treatment included an IDH1 peptide vaccine. All receptors come from a woman between 45 and 65 years old with glioma.

The chain recombines TRBV9 with TRBJ2-1; 12 bases map to TRBD2. Germline trimming cut 3 bases from V and 12 bases from J; bases unmatched to any gene: 1. Per germline, CDR1 SGDLS and CDR2 YYNGEE. The CDR3 contains 12 residues. CDR3 region: CASSETSGRQFF. The CDR3 coding sequence is TGTGCCAGCAGCGAGACTAGCGGGAGGCAGTTCTTC.

V gene TRBV28 combines with J gene TRBJ1-5, with TRBD1 matching 7 bases. CDR3 length: 15 residues. Trimming took 6 bases from V and 1 from J; bases not matched to a gene: 6. Germline CDR1 MDHEN, CDR2 SYDVKM. CDR3 sequence (DNA): TGTGCCAGCAGCACGGGACAGCGAAGCAATCAGCCCCAGCATTTT. Its translation is CASSTGQRSNQPQHF.

The chain links TRBV30 to TRBJ2-3; 7 bases align to TRBD2. The CDR3 length is 17 residues. V lost 3 bases, J lost 4 bases, and 16 bases stayed unmatched. Germline lookup yields CDR1 GTSNPN and CDR2 SVGIG (reference sequence). The CDR3, as DNA: TGTGCCTGGAGCCCACCCCTGACTAGCCCCTTTTCAGATACGCAGTATTTT. It translates to CAWSPPLTSPFSDTQYF.

This chain uses TRBV21-1 with TRBJ2-7; TRBD1 is taken as the D call from the table, unchecked against the DNA. TRBV21-1 is flagged as a pseudogene. The CDR3 runs 16 residues. The CDR3 reads CASSRLDRVKSYEQYF. Written as DNA, the CDR3 is TGTGCCAGCAGCAGGTTGGACAGAGTGAAGTCCTACGAGCAGTACTTC.

CDR3 protein: CASRGGLSTYEQYF. The CDR3 DNA is TGTGCCAGCAGGGGGGGACTGTCGACCTACGAGCAGTACTTC. The rearrangement joins TRBV2 to TRBJ2-7; D possibly corresponds to TRBD2 (6 bases). Per the germline V gene, CDR1 is SNHLY and CDR2 is FYNNEI. This CDR3 comprises 14 residues. V lost 6 bases to trimming and J lost 2 bases, with 14 bases between them.

CDR3 amino acids: CASTRGTGYGEKLFF. The CDR3 region has the DNA TGTGCCAGCACCCGAGGGACAGGGTACGGTGAAAAACTGTTTTTT. This chain joins TRBV2 and TRBJ1-4, with TRBD1 matching 9 bases. The CDR3 runs to 15 residues. V lost 7 bases and J lost 7; bases outside the gene matches: 10. Germline lookup yields CDR1 SNHLY and CDR2 FYNNEI.

The V gene is TRBV5-1, the J gene TRBJ2-1; possibly TRBD2 for D (5 bases). This CDR3 comprises 17 residues. The germline V gene has CDR1 SGHRS and CDR2 YFSETQ. The V end lost 0 bases, the J end lost 1 base, and 14 bases lay between the germline ends. The CDR3 region has the DNA TGCGCCAGCAGCTTGGCTAGTCGTGGGAGTTCCTACAATGAGCAGTTCTTC. Translating gives CASSLASRGSSYNEQFF.

The chain is built from TRBV18 and TRBJ2-7, with D possibly being TRBD1 (5 bases). CDR3 size: 14 residues. Trimming left V 5 bases short and J 4 bases short, with 15 bases between. The germline V gene encodes CDR1 KGHSH and CDR2 LQKENI. For the CDR3, the DNA is TGTGCCAGCTCATCCTCAGGGCATGGGTACGAGCAGTACTTC. Encoded protein: CASSSSGHGYEQYF.

The DNA for the CDR3 is TGTGCCAGCAGCAGGGAAACTCGACCGGCCGAGCAGTACTTC. Its protein is CASSRETRPAEQYF. V usage is TRBV6-5 and J usage is TRBJ2-7, with D possibly being TRBD1 (5 bases). The CDR3 consists of 14 residues. V was shortened by 6 bases and J by 6 bases, with 18 bases between the two germline ends. CDR1 MNHEY and CDR2 SVGAGI come from the germline V gene.

The chain joins TRBV7-9 to TRBJ2-3; 7 bases align to TRBD1. Germline V CDR1 and CDR2: SEHNR, FQNEAQ (reference sequence). The CDR3 has 15 amino acids. With 4 bases clipped from V and 2 bases from J, the junction kept 6 bases outside the gene matches. The CDR3 reads CASSSQGSFTDTQYF. Here the CDR3 DNA reads TGTGCCAGCAGCTCACAGGGGTCGTTCACAGATACGCAGTATTTT.

The V gene is TRBV12-5, the J gene TRBJ1-2; 8 nucleotides align to TRBD1. V lost 7 bases and J lost 7; bases outside the gene matches: 8. CDR1 and CDR2 from the germline V gene are LGHNT and FRNRAP. This CDR3 comprises 13 residues. Here the CDR3 DNA reads TGTGCTAGTGCCTTGACAGGGGCGGGTGGCTACACCTTC. Its protein product is CASALTGAGGYTF.

The chain uses TRBV11-2 and TRBJ2-7; weak D call: TRBD2 (6 bases). Trimming left V 5 bases short and J 6 bases short, with 17 bases between. The germline gives CDR1 SGHAT, CDR2 FQNNGV. The CDR3 is 14 amino acids. The CDR3 coding sequence is TGTGCCAGCAGCCCTGATCGGGGGAGAGGCGAGCAGTACTTC. It encodes CASSPDRGRGEQYF.

The V gene is TRBV30, the J gene TRBJ1-3; no reliable D call. The CDR3 covers 13 residues. Germline V gene sequence: CDR1 GTSNPN, CDR2 SVGIG (reference sequence). V lost 2 bases to trimming and J lost 3 bases, with 8 bases between them. The CDR3: CAWSSGLGNTIYF. The CDR3, as DNA: TGTGCCTGGAGTAGTGGGCTTGGAAACACCATATATTTT.

The chain links TRBV4-1 to TRBJ1-1; perhaps TRBD1 as D (6 bases). Trimming took off 6 bases at V and 4 bases at J, with 18 bases between the two ends. The CDR3 runs to 15 residues. Germline V gene sequence: CDR1 MGHRA, CDR2 YSYEKL. The CDR3 here is CASSPTPGAGTEAFF. Here the CDR3 DNA reads TGCGCCAGCAGTCCTACCCCAGGGGCAGGCACTGAAGCTTTCTTT.

DNA of the CDR3: TGTGCCAGCAGCTTAGCACTCGGGACAGATACGCAGTATTTT. Residues: CASSLALGTDTQYF. The rearrangement links TRBV7-9 to TRBJ2-3; D remains ambiguous. V was clipped by 0 bases and J by 3 bases, with 7 bases between them. The CDR3 consists of 14 residues. Germline lookup yields CDR1 SEHNR and CDR2 FQNEAQ (reference sequence).

This clone turned up a few times. The V and J genes are TRBV9 and TRBJ1-5, with D maybe TRBD1 (6 bases). V lost 3 bases and J 0 bases, leaving 7 bases between the germline ends. CDR3 length: 14 residues. The V gene's germline CDR1 is SGDLS and CDR2 YYNGEE. The CDR3 DNA sequence: TGTGCCAGCAGCGCACAGGGTAGCAATCAGCCCCAGCATTTT. Amino acid sequence: CASSAQGSNQPQHF.

This clone showed up just once. The chain recombines TRBV13 with TRBJ2-7, with 9 bases matching TRBD2. The germline V gene has CDR1 PRHDT and CDR2 FYEKMQ (reference sequence). Trimming removed 0 bases from V and 2 bases from J; junction bases left unmatched: 2. The CDR3 is made up of 15 amino acids. This CDR3 reads CASSLGGTSTYEQYF. The CDR3 region has the DNA TGTGCCAGCAGCTTAGGCGGGACTAGCACCTACGAGCAGTACTTC.

The chain is built from TRBV9 and TRBJ2-1, with D uncertain. The CDR3 extends over 15 amino acids. Germline values: CDR1 SGDLS, CDR2 YYNGEE. V lost 0 bases to trimming and J lost 1 base, with 8 bases between them. CDR3 amino acids: CASSVEPESYNEQFF. DNA of the CDR3: TGTGCCAGCAGCGTAGAACCTGAATCCTACAATGAGCAGTTCTTC. Combining the CDR3 with reference TRBV9 and TRBJ2-1 gives the whole variable domain DSGVTQTPKHLITATGQRVTLRCSPRSGDLSVYWYQQSLDQGLQFLIQYYNGEERAKGNILERFSAQQFPDLHSELNLSSLELGDSALYFCASSVEPESYNEQFFGPGTRLTVL.

The chain is built from TRBV28 and TRBJ1-1; 8 bases fit TRBD1. V lost 2 bases to trimming and J lost 0 bases; unmatched junction nucleotides: 5. CDR1 and CDR2 (germline): MDHEN, SYDVKM. CDR3 length equals 16 residues. CDR3 residues: CASSLADRAVNTEAFF. The CDR3 DNA reads TGTGCCAGCAGTTTAGCGGACAGGGCTGTGAACACTGAAGCTTTCTTT.

This clone was detected only a few times. The rearrangement joins TRBV7-2 to TRBJ2-3; 11 nucleotides align to TRBD1. The germline gives CDR1 SGHTA, CDR2 FQGNSA. The CDR3 has 16 residues. J was trimmed by 4 bases and V by 5 bases; bases with no gene match: 8. DNA of the CDR3: TGTGCCAGCAGCCTCCGGGACAGGGGGTTGGCAGATACGCAGTATTTT. Protein: CASSLRDRGLADTQYF. The full variable domain, rest sourced from reference TRBV7-2 and TRBJ2-3, is GAGVSQSPSNKVTEKGKDVELRCDPISGHTALYWYRQSLGQGLEFLIYFQGNSAPDKSGLPSDRFSAERTGGSVSTLTIQRTQQEDSAVYLCASSLRDRGLADTQYFGPGTRLTVL.

The genes are TRBV4-2 and TRBJ2-7; 7 bases are shared with TRBD2. This CDR3 region has 16 residues. Germline CDR1 is LGHNA and CDR2 is YNFKEQ. V dropped 0 bases and J dropped 4; count of bases not matched to a gene: 9. CDR3 protein: CASSQDKNSGLYEQYF. The DNA of the CDR3 is TGTGCCAGCAGCCAAGATAAGAATAGCGGGCTTTACGAGCAGTACTTC.

J is TRBJ2-7 and V is TRBV5-4; D may be TRBD1 or TRBD2 (5 bases each). The CDR3 contains 15 residues. V was shortened by 4 bases and J by 0 bases, with 14 bases between the two germline ends. CDR1 and CDR2 (germline): SGHNT, YYREEE (reference sequence). The CDR3 spells CASSPTGTASYEQYF. Written as DNA, the CDR3 is TGTGCCAGCAGCCCAACCGGGACCGCCTCCTACGAGCAGTACTTC.

The rearrangement joins TRBV14 to TRBJ2-7; 9 nucleotides agree with TRBD1. There are 16 residues in the CDR3. The germline gives CDR1 SGHDN, CDR2 FVKESK. V shed 4 bases and J 3 bases; nucleotides not matched to a gene: 10. The CDR3 region has the DNA TGTGCCAGCAGCCCTCCAGGGGGACAGGGATACTACGAGCAGTACTTC. Protein sequence: CASSPPGGQGYYEQYF.

V usage is TRBV28 and J usage is TRBJ1-2; D is perhaps TRBD1 (5 bases). V lost 7 bases and J lost 4, with 10 bases in between. Germline-derived CDR1 and CDR2 are MDHEN and SYDVKM. The CDR3 is made up of 12 amino acids. CDR3 in amino acids: CASKWGPYGYTF. DNA of the CDR3: TGTGCCAGCAAATGGGGCCCCTATGGCTACACCTTC.

In its sample, this clone was seen once. This chain connects TRBV7-8 to TRBJ1-1; D is ambiguous. The germline V gene encodes CDR1 SGHVS and CDR2 FQNEAQ. Trimming left V 1 base short and J 1 base short, with 4 bases between. CDR3 length equals 13 residues. The CDR3 sequence: CASSLDRNTEAFF. The CDR3 bases are TGTGCCAGCAGCTTAGACAGGAACACTGAAGCTTTCTTT. Variable domain in full (rest from reference TRBV7-8 and TRBJ1-1): GAGVSQSPRYKVAKRGQDVALRCDPISGHVSLFWYQQALGQGPEFLTYFQNEAQLDKSGLPSDRFFAERPEGSVSTLKIQRTQQEDSAVYLCASSLDRNTEAFFGQGTRLTVV.

This clone was recorded once. The chain uses TRBV5-1 and TRBJ2-3; 8 bases are a match to TRBD2. J lost 2 bases, V lost 4 bases, and 6 bases had no gene match. Germline V gene lookup returns CDR1 SGHRS and CDR2 YFSETQ. The CDR3 is made up of 15 amino acids. DNA for the CDR3: TGCGCCAGCAGCCCTATAGCGGGACCCACAGATACGCAGTATTTT. This translates into CASSPIAGPTDTQYF. The full variable domain, in which reference TRBV5-1 and TRBJ2-3 provide the parts outside the CDR3, is KAGVTQTPRYLIKTRGQQVTLSCSPISGHRSVSWYQQTPGQGLQFLFEYFSETQRNKGNFPGRFSGRQFSNSRSEMNVSTLELGDSALYLCASSPIAGPTDTQYFGPGTRLTVL.